Following are 11 T cell receptor beta chains from one sample sequenced in a study of PD-1 blockade in mismatch repair-deficient tumors. Sequenced by immunoSEQ multiplex PCR; TCRdb stores in-frame clones only, minus some. The sample has about 66,000 clones; approximately 80% are singletons. The specimen comprised peripheral blood, sampled 2 weeks after starting pembrolizumab. The receptors shown here come from an adult with mismatch repair-deficient cancer.

The chain uses TRBV27 and TRBJ2-3; maybe TRBD2 (6 bases). The germline V and J ends were trimmed by 4 bases and 5 bases, with 22 bases remaining between them. CDR1 MNHEY and CDR2 SMNVEV come from the germline V gene (reference sequence). The CDR3 sequence is 17 residues long. CDR3 in DNA: TGTGCCAGCAGTTGTGGGGGGACTCGGAGCCTCAAAGATACGCAGTATTTT. This codes for CASSCGGTRSLKDTQYF.

The genes are TRBV25-1 and TRBJ1-1, with TRBD1 as a possible D gene (6 bases). Germline CDR1 is MGHDK and CDR2 is SYGVNS. The CDR3 totals 14 residues. V was pared by 3 bases and J by 4 bases, with 12 bases between. The CDR3 loop is CASSETSTGTEAFF. The CDR3 coding sequence is TGTGCCAGCAGTGAGACCTCGACAGGCACTGAAGCTTTCTTT.

This CDR3 is CASSLGYEQFF. The CDR3 nucleotides read TGCGCCAGCAGCTTGGGGTATGAGCAGTTCTTC. The chain has TRBV5-1 and TRBJ2-1; D not resolved. V was shortened by 0 bases and J by 8 bases, with 3 bases between the two germline ends. Germline loops: CDR1 SGHRS, CDR2 YFSETQ. The CDR3 is made up of 11 amino acids.

The chain combines TRBV19 with TRBJ2-2; 14 bases line up with TRBD2. CDR1 is LNHDA, CDR2 SQIVND, per germline (reference sequence). This CDR3 is 20 amino acids long. The trim removed 3 bases at V and 0 bases at J, leaving 9 bases unmatched. As DNA, the CDR3 is TGTGCCAGTAGTATTGGACTAGCGGGAGGCGTATCCCCGAACACCGGGGAGCTGTTTTTT. It codes for CASSIGLAGGVSPNTGELFF.

The CDR3 DNA sequence: TGCGCCAGCAGTGACACAGGGGGAACCGGGGAGCTGTTTTTT. Translated: CASSDTGGTGELFF. The V call is TRBV10-1, the J call TRBJ2-2; the match to TRBD1 covers 8 bases. Per the germline V gene, CDR1 is WNHNN and CDR2 is SYGVQD (reference sequence). The CDR3 is made up of 14 amino acids. Germline trimming cut 3 bases from V and 5 bases from J; bases unmatched to any gene: 2.

The V and J genes are TRBV5-1 and TRBJ2-3; no definite D call. CDR3 length: 13 amino acids. Germline CDR1 and CDR2: SGHRS and YFSETQ. Trimming removed 4 bases at V and 2 bases at J, with 8 bases between. CDR3 protein: CASSTFNTDTQYF. CDR3 bases: TGCGCCAGCAGCACCTTTAACACAGATACGCAGTATTTT.

The chain couples TRBV4-3 to TRBJ1-1, with D tentatively TRBD1 (5 bases). Deletions cut 2 bases from V and 4 bases from J, with 14 bases between. The CDR3 length is 15 residues. Germline loops: CDR1 LGHNA, CDR2 YSLEER. The CDR3 DNA reads TGCGCCAGCAGCCAACCCGGGGAAGGGACCACTGAAGCTTTCTTT. It yields the protein CASSQPGEGTTEAFF.

The chain joins TRBV5-8 to TRBJ1-1, with D possibly being TRBD1 (6 bases). This CDR3 has 13 residues. The V gene lost 3 bases and the J gene lost 7 bases, with 13 bases spanning the gap. CDR1 is SGHTS, CDR2 YDEGEE, per germline. CDR3 residues: CASSSRGGNEAFF. Here the CDR3 DNA reads TGTGCCAGCAGCTCTAGGGGGGGCAATGAAGCTTTCTTT.

J is TRBJ2-3 and V is TRBV7-6; TRBD1 aligns across 7 bases. This CDR3 contains 15 residues. With V trimmed by 5 bases and J by 5 bases, 10 bases remained unmatched. The germline CDR1 and CDR2 sequences are SGHVS and FNYEAQ. The CDR3 sequence is CASSPDRAPGDTQYF. The CDR3 DNA reads as TGTGCCAGCAGCCCCGACAGGGCTCCGGGAGATACGCAGTATTTT. The full variable domain, rest sourced from reference TRBV7-6 and TRBJ2-3, is GAGVSQSPRYKVTKRGQDVALRCDPISGHVSLYWYRQALGQGPEFLTYFNYEAQQDKSGLPNDRFSAERPEGSISTLTIQRTEQRDSAMYRCASSPDRAPGDTQYFGPGTRLTVL.

This chain connects TRBV4-1 to TRBJ1-3, with TRBD1 as a possible D gene (6 bases). Trimming pared 0 bases from V and 0 bases from J, leaving 9 bases between. CDR1 and CDR2 from the germline V gene are MGHRA and YSYEKL. The CDR3 covers 16 residues. The CDR3 nucleotides read TGCGCCAGCAGCCAAGACCTAGGGGGCTCTGGAAACACCATATATTTT. Translating it yields CASSQDLGGSGNTIYF.

By frequency in the sample, this clone is medium-sized. This rearrangement joins TRBV6-5 to TRBJ2-2; TRBD1 agrees at 7 bases. The CDR3 extends over 15 amino acids. The V gene end was trimmed by 2 bases and the J gene end by 4 bases; junction bases not matched to a gene: 4. Germline-derived CDR1 and CDR2 are MNHEY and SVGAGI. The CDR3 region is CASSYGAGGTGELFF. For the CDR3, the DNA is TGTGCCAGCAGTTACGGTGCAGGGGGCACCGGGGAGCTGTTTTTT.